This TCR beta chain derives from a study of OX40 agonist ivuxolimab in advanced cancers. From germline, CDR1 is LGHNA and CDR2 YSLEER. The CDR3 totals 13 residues. Trimming took 0 bases from V and 7 from J, leaving 9 bases between them. Sequenced by immunoSEQ multiplex PCR; TCRdb stores in-frame clones only, minus some. The sample gives 55,000 to 80,000 clones, about 81% of which show up once; 2.4% is in the top ten. The chain has TRBV4-3 and TRBJ1-1; maybe TRBD1 (6 bases). The sequence was obtained from an adult with an advanced solid tumor such as melanoma, head and neck, liver or kidney cancer. The sequenced sample was CD4+ or CD8+ T cells sorted from blood, obtained in a trial of the OX40 agonist ivuxolimab. The chain's CDR3 is CASSQERQVEAFF. The CDR3 DNA sequence: TGCGCCAGCAGCCAAGAACGACAGGTTGAAGCTTTCTTT.